The next 13 T cell receptor beta chains were all read from a single sample in a study of beta chain features in type 1 diabetes. All of the isolated RNA was reverse transcribed, so expressed TCRB transcripts were sequenced. Clones were sequenced by immunoSEQ multiplex PCR, and TCRdb holds only the in-frame ones, with some missing. The repertoire includes about 230,000 clones, about 9.3% of them detected once, and 0.034% sits in the top ten. Input material: naive CD4+ T cells from blood. The receptor set was obtained from a woman between 18 and 30 years old in good health.

This clone showed up many times. The V call is TRBV13, the J call TRBJ2-2; D gene uncertain. The germline V gene has CDR1 PRHDT and CDR2 FYEKMQ (reference sequence). Trimming pared 5 bases from V and 6 bases from J, leaving 7 bases between. CDR3 length equals 12 residues. CDR3 region: CASSRSSGELFF. The CDR3 DNA is TGTGCCAGCAGCCGTAGCTCCGGGGAGCTGTTTTTT.

This clone has just a few counts. Other DNA sequences in the same sample also yield this CDR3. The V gene is TRBV5-6, the J gene TRBJ2-3; TRBD2 matches at 11 bases. The CDR3 length is 15 residues. J lost 6 bases, V lost 5 bases, and 8 bases had no gene match. Germline lookup yields CDR1 SGHDT and CDR2 YYEEEE. The CDR3 bases are TGTGCCAGCAGTCCCGGACTAGCGGGTTGGGATACGCAGTATTTT. Translated: CASSPGLAGWDTQYF. Using reference TRBV5-6 and TRBJ2-3 for the parts outside the CDR3, the full variable domain is DAGVTQSPTHLIKTRGQQVTLRCSPKSGHDTVSWYQQALGQGPQFIFQYYEEEERQRGNFPDRFSGHQFPNYSSELNVNALLLGDSALYLCASSPGLAGWDTQYFGPGTRLTVL.

This clone was recorded a few times. V gene TRBV5-1 combines with J gene TRBJ1-5, with D possibly TRBD1 on 6 matching bases. V shed 4 bases and J shed 2 bases, with 10 bases lying between them. The CDR3 sequence is 14 residues long. Germline lookup yields CDR1 SGHRS and CDR2 YFSETQ. CDR3 protein: CASSLDSGNQPQHF. In DNA form, the CDR3 reads TGCGCCAGCAGCCTGGACAGTGGCAATCAGCCCCAGCATTTT.

CDR3 nucleotides: TGCGCCAGCAGCTTCCAGGGGGGTCCCGGGGAGCTGTTTTTT. This codes for CASSFQGGPGELFF. V usage is TRBV5-1 and J usage is TRBJ2-2; possibly TRBD1 for D (7 bases). CDR1 is SGHRS and CDR2 is YFSETQ in the germline V gene. This CDR3 comprises 14 residues. With 2 bases removed from V and 6 bases from J, the gap between germline ends came to 11 bases.

The rearrangement links TRBV7-8 to TRBJ2-7; TRBD2 might be the D (5 bases). The CDR3 loop spans 13 amino acids. V was clipped by 2 bases and J by 7 bases, with 12 bases between them. Germline CDR1 and CDR2: SGHVS and FQNEAQ. The CDR3, as DNA: TGTGCCAGCAGCTTAAGGGTCCCGGGGGAGCAGTACTTC. It specifies CASSLRVPGEQYF.

Ten or more counts support this clone. The CDR3 protein is CASSQAGTTLGKETQYF. CDR3 DNA: TGCGCCAGCAGCCAAGCGGGAACGACCCTGGGGAAAGAGACCCAGTACTTC. The rearrangement uses TRBV4-1 and TRBJ2-5; weak D call: TRBD2 (5 bases). Germline values: CDR1 MGHRA, CDR2 YSYEKL. The CDR3 loop spans 17 amino acids. V was shortened by 1 base and J by 3 bases, with 18 bases between the two germline ends.

This clone was detected only a few times. The chain links TRBV28 to TRBJ1-6, with D unresolved. V lost 7 bases and J 14 bases, leaving 18 bases between the germline ends. The CDR3 runs to 13 residues. The germline gives CDR1 MDHEN, CDR2 SYDVKM. In DNA, the CDR3 is TGTGCCAGCACTATGGGGAGGGAAAGGTCCCTCCACTTT. Its translation is CASTMGRERSLHF.

This chain links TRBV6-6 with TRBJ1-5, with 9 nucleotides matching TRBD1. Losses at the gene ends were 6 bases for V and 5 bases for J; bases not matched to a gene: 8. In germline, CDR1 is MNHNY, CDR2 SVGAGI (reference sequence). This CDR3 spans 15 amino acids. In DNA form, the CDR3 reads TGTGCCAGCAGGGACGGGACAGGGCGTCATCAGCCCCAGCATTTT. Its protein product is CASRDGTGRHQPQHF.

The chain joins TRBV6-1 to TRBJ2-2, with D perhaps matching TRBD1 (6 bases). Germline V gives CDR1 MNHNS, CDR2 SASEGT. With 10 bases removed from V and 4 bases from J, the gap between germline ends came to 13 bases. The CDR3 length is 13 residues. Written as DNA, the CDR3 is TGTGCCATCATGGCAGGGGTCACCGGGGAGCTGTTTTTT. This codes for CAIMAGVTGELFF.

This clone has a handful of counts. The CDR3 DNA reads TGTGCCAGCAGCTTAGATGGCGCATCGGGCGAGCAGTACTTC. Translating it yields CASSLDGASGEQYF. This chain uses TRBV11-2 with TRBJ2-7; D is undetermined. V lost 0 bases to trimming and J lost 6 bases, with 12 bases between them. Germline lookup yields CDR1 SGHAT and CDR2 FQNNGV. This CDR3 is 14 amino acids long.

The CDR3 sequence is CASSSLRGFAYEQYF. The CDR3, as DNA: TGTGCCAGCAGCTCCCTCCGCGGCTTTGCCTACGAGCAGTACTTC. This chain joins TRBV11-2 and TRBJ2-7; D is undetermined. From germline, CDR1 is SGHAT and CDR2 FQNNGV. The length of the CDR3 is 15 residues. V shed 4 bases and J shed 2 bases, with 15 bases lying between them.

The chain recombines TRBV6-5 with TRBJ1-2, with a weak D call TRBD1 (5 bases). CDR3 length: 11 residues. Trimming stripped 4 bases from V and 8 bases from J, with 8 bases between. From germline, CDR1 is MNHEY and CDR2 SVGAGI. The CDR3 loop is CASSWGEGYTF. The CDR3 DNA follows: TGTGCCAGCAGTTGGGGGGAGGGCTACACCTTC.

This clone has a handful of counts. The DNA of the CDR3 is TGCGCCAGCAGCTTGCGGGGACAGGGGCTCCAAGAGACCCAGTACTTC. Amino acids: CASSLRGQGLQETQYF. The chain couples TRBV5-1 to TRBJ2-5; 10 bases agree with TRBD1. The CDR3 runs to 16 residues. Germline trimming cut 1 base from V and 1 base from J; bases unmatched to any gene: 4. Germline V gene lookup returns CDR1 SGHRS and CDR2 YFSETQ.